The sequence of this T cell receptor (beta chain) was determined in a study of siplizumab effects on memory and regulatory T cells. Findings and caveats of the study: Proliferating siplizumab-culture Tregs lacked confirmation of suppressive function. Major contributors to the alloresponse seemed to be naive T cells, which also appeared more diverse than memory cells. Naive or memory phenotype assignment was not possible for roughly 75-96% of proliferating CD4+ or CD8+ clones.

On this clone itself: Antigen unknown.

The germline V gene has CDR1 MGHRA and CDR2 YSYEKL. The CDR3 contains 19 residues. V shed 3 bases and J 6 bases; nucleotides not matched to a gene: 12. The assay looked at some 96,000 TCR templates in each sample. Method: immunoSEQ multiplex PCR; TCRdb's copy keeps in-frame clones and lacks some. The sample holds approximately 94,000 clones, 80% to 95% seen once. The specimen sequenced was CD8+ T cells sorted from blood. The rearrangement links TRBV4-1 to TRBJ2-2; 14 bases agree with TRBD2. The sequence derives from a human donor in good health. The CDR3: CASSQMGLAGDLNAGELFF. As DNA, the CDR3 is TGCGCCAGCAGCCAGATGGGACTAGCGGGGGATCTGAATGCCGGGGAGCTGTTTTTT.